The entry below gives a single T cell receptor beta chain sequence along with its context. As yet, its antigen is unknown. The entry originates in a study of T cell responses to AZD1222 COVID-19 vaccine. Findings and caveats of the study: Along spike, vaccine-associated CD4 TCRs were found throughout, with dominance at 160-218 and 743-854. Donors were largely white British and mainly female; clonal diversity was possibly underestimated. The peak T cell response came first, and repertoires were sampled only after it.

The V gene's germline CDR1 is MDHEN and CDR2 SYDVKM. The length of the CDR3 is 15 residues. Trimming pared 5 bases from V and 0 bases from J, leaving 11 bases between. Clones were read by immunoSEQ multiplex PCR, and TCRdb kept only the in-frame ones, dropping some. Here the sample spans some 79,000 clones, about three quarters being singletons. The input for sequencing was peripheral blood, taken 28 days after the second AZD1222 dose. The clonotype originates from an adult who received the AZD1222 COVID-19 vaccine. The J gene is TRBJ2-1, the V gene TRBV28; unclear D gene. This chain's CDR3 is CASSGARSSYNEQFF. In nucleotides, the CDR3 is TGTGCCAGCAGTGGAGCGAGGAGCTCCTACAATGAGCAGTTCTTC.